The TCR beta chain under discussion was sequenced for a study of blood T cell repertoires in COVID-19 (dated by TCRdb to the early 2020s). About the study as a whole: Collaborator samples came from the United States, Italy and Spain and covered acute and convalescent phases of COVID-19. Where available, HLA class I and class II types were taken from metadata supplied by the sample provider and were not determined by assay-based typing. The repertoires were released in a freely available public database intended as a resource for research on the immune response to SARS-CoV-2. A de-identified subject ID, COVID-19 status, age in years and sex were almost always included in the sample metadata. The samples were drawn from the first 160 participants of the ongoing ImmuneRACE study and from more than 1,000 subjects provided by 6 global collaborators. The prospective study material was composed of cDNA or gDNA derived from T cells, B-cell-depleted T cells, or PBMCs. Deeply sampled blood TCRbeta repertoires from subjects exposed to, actively infected with, or recovered from COVID-19 were included in the dataset. Points the paper makes about the study in general: How much clinical and demographic metadata was included differed by source and by participant, and the metadata was provided uncurated.

Participants in the prospective study were enrolled through a virtual design, were aged roughly 18 to 100 years, and lived in some 24 United States geographic areas. Cohort assignment in the prospective study relied on participant-reported clinical history from a screening survey and a study questionnaire. Mobile phlebotomists in the prospective study collected whole blood, serum and a nasopharyngeal or oropharyngeal swab from every participant. Participants in the prospective study had the option to provide additional blood draws and questionnaires over an approximately two-month period. Before DNA extraction, blood samples from the prospective study were shipped at room temperature or frozen. Regarding this clone: Its antigen is not yet known. Qualities for individual bases were not recorded, and no much larger clone is one base off.

From the cysteine up to the phenylalanine, the CDR3 has a length of 16 residues. Kept here is only the CDR3 DNA, which spans 48 bases and is read in frame from base 1. The germline V gene yields MDHEN for CDR1 and SYDVKM for CDR2. Here V drops 5 bases and J drops 0 bases, and the junction holds 5 bases not matched to any gene. The immunoSEQ Assay, a bias-controlled multiplex PCR, was used to amplify TCRbeta CDR3 regions from genomic DNA. Per the source publication's procedure: Nucleated cell counts per sample were estimated from amplification of reference gene primers within the assay. To quantify the absolute abundance of each unique TCRbeta CDR3 rearrangement, sequence reads were collapsed and filtered. For each sample, productive Simpson clonality was calculated by taking the square root of Simpson's diversity index across productive rearrangements. TCRdb holds this immuneACCESS table with in-frame rearrangements only. Some clones are missing; in checked studies, unresolved V genes explain under half, and the rest has no known cause. V and J calls and clone size are as listed in that table; D and trimming were resolved from the DNA. A total of around 280,000 clones appear in this sample, 85% to 90% of them only once. The ten largest clonotypes hold around 1.7% of the sample.

The sequencing sample was made of PBMCs or T cells enriched from blood (not recorded which). The TCR sequence derives from a woman younger than 35 with acute COVID-19. The sequence links TRBV28 to TRBJ2-1; 9 bases in the middle match TRBD1. The encoded CDR3 is CASSPLTGGSYNEQFF. The DNA is TGTGCCAGCAGTCCCCTGACAGGGGGCTCCTACAATGAGCAGTTCTTC. Here the CDR3 is joined to the reference TRBV28 and TRBJ2-1 genes, and the full variable domain is: DVKVTQSSRYLVKRTGEKVFLECVQDMDHENMFWYRQDPGLGLRLIYFSYDVKMKEKGDIPEGYSVSREKKERFSLILESASTNQTSMYLCASSPLTGGSYNEQFFGPGTRLTVL.